The clone carrying this T cell receptor beta chain was counted a few times. The antigen remains undetermined. Time point meaning: week 3, after first cycle of checkpoint inhibitor. This table comes from immunoSEQ multiplex PCR, and its TCRdb copy is limited to in-frame clones, with some not included. The sample lists thousands of clones; 88% were seen once. The sample belongs to a study of blood T cell dynamics during melanoma immunotherapy. Regarding the study as a whole: PBMC repertoires of eventual disease-control patients split at W3 into clonality or diversity gains.

The CDR3 is 12 residues long. In germline, CDR1 is LNHDA, CDR2 SQIVND (reference sequence). V lost 6 bases and J lost 5, with 8 bases in between. The sample in question was blood, obtained from a patient treated with checkpoint blockade. V usage is TRBV19 and J usage is TRBJ1-5; D call uncertain. This clonotype originated in a human donor with melanoma. The CDR3 loop reads CASRIGDQPQHF. In nucleotides, the CDR3 is TGTGCCAGTAGGATCGGGGATCAGCCCCAGCATTTT.